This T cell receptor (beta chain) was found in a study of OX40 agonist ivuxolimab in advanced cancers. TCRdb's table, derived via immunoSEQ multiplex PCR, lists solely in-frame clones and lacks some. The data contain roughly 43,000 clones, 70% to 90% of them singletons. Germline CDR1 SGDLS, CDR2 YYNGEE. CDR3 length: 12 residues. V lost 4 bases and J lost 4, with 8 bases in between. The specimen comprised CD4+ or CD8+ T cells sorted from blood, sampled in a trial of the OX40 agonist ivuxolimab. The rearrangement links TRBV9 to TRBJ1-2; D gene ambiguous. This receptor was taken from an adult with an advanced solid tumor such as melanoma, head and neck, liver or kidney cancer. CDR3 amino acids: CASSPSSYGYTF. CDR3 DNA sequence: TGTGCCAGCAGCCCCTCCTCCTATGGCTACACCTTC.